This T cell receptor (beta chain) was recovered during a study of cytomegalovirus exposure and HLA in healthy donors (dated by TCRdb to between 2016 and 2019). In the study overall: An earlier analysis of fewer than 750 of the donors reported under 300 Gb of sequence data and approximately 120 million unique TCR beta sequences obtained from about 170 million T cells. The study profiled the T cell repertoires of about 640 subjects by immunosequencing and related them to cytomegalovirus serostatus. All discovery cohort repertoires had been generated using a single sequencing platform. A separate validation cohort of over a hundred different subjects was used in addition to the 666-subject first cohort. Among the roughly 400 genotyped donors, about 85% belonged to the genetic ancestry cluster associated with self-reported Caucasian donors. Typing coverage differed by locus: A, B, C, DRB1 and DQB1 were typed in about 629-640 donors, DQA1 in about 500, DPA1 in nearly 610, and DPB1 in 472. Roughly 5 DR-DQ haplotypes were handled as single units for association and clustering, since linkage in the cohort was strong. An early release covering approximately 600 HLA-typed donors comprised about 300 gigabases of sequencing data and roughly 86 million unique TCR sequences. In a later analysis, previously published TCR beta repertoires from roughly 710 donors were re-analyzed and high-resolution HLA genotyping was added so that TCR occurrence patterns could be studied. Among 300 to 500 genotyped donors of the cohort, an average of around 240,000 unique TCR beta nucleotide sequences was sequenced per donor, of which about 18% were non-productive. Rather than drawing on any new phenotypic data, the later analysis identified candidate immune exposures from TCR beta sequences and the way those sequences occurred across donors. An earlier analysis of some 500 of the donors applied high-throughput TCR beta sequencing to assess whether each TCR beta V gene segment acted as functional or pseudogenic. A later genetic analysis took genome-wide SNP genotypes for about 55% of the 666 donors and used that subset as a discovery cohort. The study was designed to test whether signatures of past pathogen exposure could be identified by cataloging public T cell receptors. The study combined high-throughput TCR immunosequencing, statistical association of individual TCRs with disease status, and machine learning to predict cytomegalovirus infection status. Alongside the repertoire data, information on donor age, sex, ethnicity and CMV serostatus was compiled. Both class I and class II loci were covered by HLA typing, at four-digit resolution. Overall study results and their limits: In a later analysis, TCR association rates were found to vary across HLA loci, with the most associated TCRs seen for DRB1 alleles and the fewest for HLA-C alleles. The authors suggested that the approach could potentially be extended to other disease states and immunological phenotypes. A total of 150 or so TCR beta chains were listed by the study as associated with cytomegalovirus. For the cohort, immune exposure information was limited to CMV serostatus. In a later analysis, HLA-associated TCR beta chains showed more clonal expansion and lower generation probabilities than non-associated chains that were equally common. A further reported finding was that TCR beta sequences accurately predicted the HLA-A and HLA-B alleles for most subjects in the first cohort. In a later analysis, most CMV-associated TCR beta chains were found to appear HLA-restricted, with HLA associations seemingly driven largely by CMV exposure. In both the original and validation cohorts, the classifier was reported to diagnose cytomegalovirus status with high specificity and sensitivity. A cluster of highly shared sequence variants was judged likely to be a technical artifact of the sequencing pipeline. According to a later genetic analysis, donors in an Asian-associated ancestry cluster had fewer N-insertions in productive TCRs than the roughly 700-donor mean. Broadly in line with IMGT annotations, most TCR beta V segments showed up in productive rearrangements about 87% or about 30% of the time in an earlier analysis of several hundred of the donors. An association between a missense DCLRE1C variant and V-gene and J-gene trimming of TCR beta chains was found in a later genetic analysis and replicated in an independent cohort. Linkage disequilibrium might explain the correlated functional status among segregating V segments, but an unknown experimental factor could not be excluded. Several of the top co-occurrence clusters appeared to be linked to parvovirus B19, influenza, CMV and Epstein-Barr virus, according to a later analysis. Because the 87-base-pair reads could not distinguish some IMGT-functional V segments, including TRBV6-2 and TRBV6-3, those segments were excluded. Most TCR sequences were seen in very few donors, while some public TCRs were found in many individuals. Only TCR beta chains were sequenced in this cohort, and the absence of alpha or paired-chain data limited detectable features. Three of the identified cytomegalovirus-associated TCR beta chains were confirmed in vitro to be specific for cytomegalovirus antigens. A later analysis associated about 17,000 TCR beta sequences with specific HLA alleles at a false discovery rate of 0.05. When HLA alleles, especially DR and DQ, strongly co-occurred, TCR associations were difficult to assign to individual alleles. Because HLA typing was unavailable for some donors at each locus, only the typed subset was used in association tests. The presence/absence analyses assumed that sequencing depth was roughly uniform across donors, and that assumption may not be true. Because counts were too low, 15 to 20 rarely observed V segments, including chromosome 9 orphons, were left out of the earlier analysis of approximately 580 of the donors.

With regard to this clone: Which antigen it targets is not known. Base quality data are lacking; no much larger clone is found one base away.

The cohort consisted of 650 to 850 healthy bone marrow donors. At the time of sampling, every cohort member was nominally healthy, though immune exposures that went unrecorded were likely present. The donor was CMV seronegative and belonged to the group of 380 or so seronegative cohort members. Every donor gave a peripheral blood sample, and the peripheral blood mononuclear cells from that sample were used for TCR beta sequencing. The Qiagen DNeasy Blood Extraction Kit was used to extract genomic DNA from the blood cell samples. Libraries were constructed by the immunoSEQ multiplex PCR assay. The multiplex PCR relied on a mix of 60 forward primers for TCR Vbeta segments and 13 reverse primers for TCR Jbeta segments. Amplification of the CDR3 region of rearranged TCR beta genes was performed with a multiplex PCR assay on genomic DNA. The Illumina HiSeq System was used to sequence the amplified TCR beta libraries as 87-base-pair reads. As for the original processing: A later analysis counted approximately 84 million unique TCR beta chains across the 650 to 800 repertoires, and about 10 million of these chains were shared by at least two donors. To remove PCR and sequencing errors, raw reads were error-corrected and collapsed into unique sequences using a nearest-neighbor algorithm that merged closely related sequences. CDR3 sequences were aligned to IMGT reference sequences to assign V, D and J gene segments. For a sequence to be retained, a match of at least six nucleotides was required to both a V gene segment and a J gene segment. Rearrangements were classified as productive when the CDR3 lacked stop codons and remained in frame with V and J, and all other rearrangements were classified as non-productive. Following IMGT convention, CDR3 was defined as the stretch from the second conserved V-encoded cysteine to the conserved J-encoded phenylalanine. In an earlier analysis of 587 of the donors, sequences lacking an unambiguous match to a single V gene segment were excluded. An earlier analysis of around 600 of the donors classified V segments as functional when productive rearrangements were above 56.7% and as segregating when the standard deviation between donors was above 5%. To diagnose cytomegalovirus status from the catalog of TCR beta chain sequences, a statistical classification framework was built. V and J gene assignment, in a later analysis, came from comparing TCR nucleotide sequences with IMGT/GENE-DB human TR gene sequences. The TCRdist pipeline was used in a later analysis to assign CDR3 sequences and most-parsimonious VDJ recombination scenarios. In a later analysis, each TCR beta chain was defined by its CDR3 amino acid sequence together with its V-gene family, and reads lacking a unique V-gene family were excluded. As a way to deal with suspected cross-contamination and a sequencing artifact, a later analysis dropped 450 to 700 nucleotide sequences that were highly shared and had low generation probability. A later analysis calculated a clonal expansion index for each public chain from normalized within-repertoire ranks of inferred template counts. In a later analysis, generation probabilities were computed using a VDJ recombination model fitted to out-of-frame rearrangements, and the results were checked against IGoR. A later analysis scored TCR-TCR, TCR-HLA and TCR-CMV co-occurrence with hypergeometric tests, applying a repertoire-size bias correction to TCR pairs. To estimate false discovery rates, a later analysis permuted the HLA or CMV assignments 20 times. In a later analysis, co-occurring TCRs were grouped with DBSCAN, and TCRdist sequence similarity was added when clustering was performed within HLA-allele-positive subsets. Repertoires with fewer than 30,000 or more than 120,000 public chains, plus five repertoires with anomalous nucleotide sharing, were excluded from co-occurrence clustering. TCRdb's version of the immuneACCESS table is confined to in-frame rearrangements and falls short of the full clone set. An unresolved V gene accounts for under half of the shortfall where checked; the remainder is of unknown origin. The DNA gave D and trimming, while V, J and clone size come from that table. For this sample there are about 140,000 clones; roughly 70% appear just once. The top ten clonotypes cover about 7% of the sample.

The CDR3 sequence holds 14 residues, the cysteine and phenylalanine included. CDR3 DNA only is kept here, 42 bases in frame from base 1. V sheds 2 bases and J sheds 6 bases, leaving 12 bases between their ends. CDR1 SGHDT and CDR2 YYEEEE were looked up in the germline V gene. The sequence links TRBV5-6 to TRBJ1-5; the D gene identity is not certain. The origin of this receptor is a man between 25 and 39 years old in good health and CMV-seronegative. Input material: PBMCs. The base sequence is TGTGCCAGCAGCTTCAGATTCGCTGGTCAGCCCCAGCATTTT. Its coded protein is CASSFRFAGQPQHF.